One sample yielded the 23 T cell receptor beta chains listed below, sequenced in a study of metastatic and nonmetastatic thyroid tumors. TCRdb re-called the PCR reads through MiXCR. The sample lists more than 10,000 clones; under 30% were seen once. Patients had received no treatment of any kind before thyroid surgery. The sample was tumor tissue. The receptors shown here come from a female donor with papillary thyroid cancer or a benign thyroid nodule (not recorded which). Some clones in this sample may be carry-over from other donors' samples.

This clone was counted at least ten times. Other nucleotide sequences in the sample specify the same CDR3. The chain couples TRBV10-3 to TRBJ2-1; 7 positions agree with TRBD1. J was trimmed by 5 bases and V by 6 bases; bases with no gene match: 4. Germline V gives CDR1 ENHRY, CDR2 SYGVKD. The CDR3 runs 13 residues. The CDR3 DNA reads TGTGCCATCAGCCTACAGGGGAACAATGAGCAGTTCTTC. Translating gives CAISLQGNNEQFF.

This clone came up many times. This chain links TRBV3-1 with TRBJ2-5; TRBD2 matches 13 bases. Germline V gene sequence: CDR1 LGHDT, CDR2 YNNKEL (reference sequence). The CDR3 spans 16 residues. V shed 5 bases and J 5 bases; nucleotides not matched to a gene: 8. The CDR3 DNA follows: TGTGCCAGCAGCTCCACTAGCGGGGGGGCTCGGGAGACCCAGTACTTC. Encoded protein: CASSSTSGGARETQYF.

Only a few counts were recorded for this clone. The chain recombines TRBV6-1 with TRBJ1-6, with 10 bases matching TRBD1. The CDR3 covers 14 residues. Trimming removed 6 bases from V and 8 bases from J; junction bases left unmatched: 4. CDR1 and CDR2 from the germline V gene are MNHNS and SASEGT. DNA of the CDR3: TGTGCCAGCAGATCCGGACAGGGGGATTCACCCCTCCACTTT. Translated: CASRSGQGDSPLHF.

By sample fraction, this clone is medium-sized. This chain uses TRBV11-3 with TRBJ2-1; no clear D. V was trimmed by 3 bases and J by 8 bases, leaving 8 bases between them. The CDR3 has 12 residues. From germline, CDR1 is SGHNT and CDR2 YENEEA. The CDR3 reads CASSLALDEQFF. CDR3 DNA: TGTGCCAGCAGCTTGGCCTTAGATGAGCAGTTCTTC. Together with reference TRBV11-3 and TRBJ2-1, the CDR3 gives the full variable domain: EAGVVQSPRYKIIEKKQPVAFWCNPISGHNTLYWYLQNLGQGPELLIRYENEEAVDDSQLPKDRFSAERLKGVDSTLKIQPAELGDSAVYLCASSLALDEQFFGPGTRLTVL.

The chain employs TRBV28 and TRBJ1-2, with D perhaps TRBD1 (5 bases). Germline loops: CDR1 MDHEN, CDR2 SYDVKM. CDR3 length equals 14 residues. Deletions cut 4 bases from V and 6 bases from J, with 15 bases between. CDR3 in amino acids: CASSSSGDEDGYTF. The CDR3 DNA reads TGTGCCAGCAGTTCCTCGGGGGACGAGGATGGCTACACCTTC.

To note about this clone: Its ends do not fully match the called genes, so a read error is possible. CDR3 nucleotides: TGTGCCAGAAGTTATCTCCACACTTTCACCGGGGAGCTGTTTTTT. Encoded protein: CARSYLHTFTGELFF. This chain joins TRBV6-5 and TRBJ2-2; no reliable D call. The CDR3 consists of 15 residues. Germline V gene sequence: CDR1 MNHEY, CDR2 SVGAGI.

This clone occurred a few times. This rearrangement joins TRBV12-3 or TRBV12-4 to TRBJ2-7; perhaps D is TRBD1 or TRBD2 (6 bases each). CDR3 length: 14 residues. Trimming left V 6 bases short and J 5 bases short, with 17 bases between. The CDR3 bases are TGTGCCAGCAGCAAGGGGGGTGGGTTTGACGAGCAGTACTTC. The encoded protein is CASSKGGGFDEQYF.

This clone is labeled medium-sized. The chain has TRBV12-3 or TRBV12-4 and TRBJ2-2; a possible D gene is TRBD2 (5 bases). CDR3 size: 17 residues. V was pared by 4 bases and J by 0 bases, with 15 bases between. Here the CDR3 reads CASSYPASGTNTGELFF. In nucleotides, the CDR3 is TGTGCCAGCAGTTACCCCGCGAGCGGAACGAACACCGGGGAGCTGTTTTTT.

At least ten counts were recorded for this clone. The chain links TRBV2 to TRBJ1-5, with 8 bases identical to TRBD1. From germline, CDR1 is SNHLY and CDR2 FYNNEI. The CDR3 consists of 17 residues. V dropped 6 bases and J dropped 0; count of bases not matched to a gene: 10. This CDR3 is CASSPGHDRGSNQPQHF. CDR3 DNA sequence: TGTGCCAGCAGCCCAGGCCACGACAGGGGTAGCAATCAGCCCCAGCATTTT.

Ten or more counts support this clone. The chain couples TRBV15 to TRBJ2-3, with unresolved D. The CDR3 sequence is 16 residues long. Trimming took off 0 bases at V and 6 bases at J, with 16 bases between the two ends. Germline-derived CDR1 and CDR2 are LNHNV and YYDKDF (reference sequence). This CDR3 reads CATSRDRTSYSDTQYF. In DNA, the CDR3 is TGTGCCACCAGCAGAGATCGGACGAGCTATTCCGATACGCAGTATTTT.

With respect to this clone: Given a much more abundant clone one base away, this may be a read error. V usage is TRBV20-1 and J usage is TRBJ2-5; TRBD1 is a possible D gene (6 bases). The CDR3 is 13 residues long. V gave up 1 base and J gave up 5 bases, with 11 bases separating them. Germline V gene sequence: CDR1 DFQATT, CDR2 SNEGSKA (reference sequence). CDR3 sequence reads: CSARGQGHETQYF. The CDR3 region has the DNA TGCAGTGCTAGAGGCCAGGGGCACGAGACCCAGTACTTC.

This clone was recorded at least ten times. The chain carries TRBV11-3 and TRBJ2-1; 15 nucleotides line up with TRBD2. CDR1 and CDR2 from the germline V gene are SGHNT and YENEEA. This CDR3 comprises 16 residues. V gave up 4 bases and J gave up 12 bases; unmatched junction bases: 10. DNA of the CDR3: TGTGCCAGCAGCTATGGACTAGCGGGAGGGTTAGCGTGGCAGTTCTTC. Translated, it gives CASSYGLAGGLAWQFF.

This clone was counted ten times or more. The chain has TRBV24-1 and TRBJ1-4; 7 bases agree with TRBD1. The CDR3 has 16 residues. Germline trimming cut 4 bases from V and 0 bases from J; bases unmatched to any gene: 4. Germline CDR1 and CDR2: KGHDR and SFDVKD. Here the CDR3 DNA reads TGTGCCACCAGTGAATCCGGGACAGCAACTAATGAAAAACTGTTTTTT. Encoded protein: CATSESGTATNEKLFF.

Many counts were recorded for this clone. The chain couples TRBV7-9 to TRBJ2-1; D remains ambiguous. Trimming left V 3 bases short and J 7 bases short, with 10 bases between. This CDR3 is 13 amino acids long. The germline CDR1 and CDR2 sequences are SEHNR and FQNEAQ (reference sequence). The CDR3 here is CASSFLSGNEQFF. The DNA for the CDR3 is TGTGCCAGCAGCTTTTTGTCCGGGAATGAGCAGTTCTTC.

A word on this clone: A junction boundary mismatches the germline segment, possibly from a read error. CDR3 in amino acids: CASSNSGGPGYEQYF. The CDR3, as DNA: TGTGCCAGCAGTAACTCGGGAGGGCCTGGGTACGAGCAGTACTTC. V usage is TRBV6-2 or TRBV6-3 and J usage is TRBJ2-7; 8 positions agree with TRBD2. This CDR3 region has 15 residues. CDR1 and CDR2 from the germline V gene are MNHEY and SVGEGT.

This rearrangement joins TRBV5-1 to TRBJ2-2; possible D gene TRBD2, 5 bases. CDR3 length: 15 amino acids. CDR1 SGHRS and CDR2 YFSETQ come from the germline V gene. V lost 6 bases, J lost 3 bases, and 15 bases lay in between. The CDR3 DNA reads TGCGCCAGCAACCCAGAGGGCATTTACACCGGGGAGCTGTTTTTT. Translated: CASNPEGIYTGELFF. Drawing the rest from reference TRBV5-1 and TRBJ2-2, the complete variable domain is KAGVTQTPRYLIKTRGQQVTLSCSPISGHRSVSWYQQTPGQGLQFLFEYFSETQRNKGNFPGRFSGRQFSNSRSEMNVSTLELGDSALYLCASNPEGIYTGELFFGEGSRLTVL.

This clone has ten or more counts. The same CDR3 arises from other DNA sequences in this sample as well. This sequence joins TRBV20-1 and TRBJ2-2, with D unclear. Germline V lookup: CDR1 DFQATT, CDR2 SNEGSKA (reference sequence). The CDR3 totals 16 residues. Trimming took 0 bases from V and 1 from J, leaving 12 bases between them. The CDR3 bases are TGCAGTGCTAGAGAGCAGCAAAAGGGGAACACCGGGGAGCTGTTTTTT. As protein: CSAREQQKGNTGELFF.

This clone has ten or more counts. It may be a read error: a sequence one base away is much more abundant. Lacking the conserved final phenylalanine or tryptophan, this CDR3 likely reflects a read error. The CDR3 DNA reads as TGTGCCAGCGCTATGGAGGGGAATGAGCAGTTCCTC. It yields the protein CASAMEGNEQFL. The V gene is TRBV24-1, the J gene TRBJ2-1, with a tentative D call TRBD2 (6 bases). Germline V lookup: CDR1 KGHDR, CDR2 SFDVKD. Trimming left V 11 bases short and J 7 bases short, with 14 bases between. The CDR3 is 12 amino acids.

The chain carries TRBV4-1 and TRBJ2-7, with 13 bases aligning to TRBD2. With V trimmed by 4 bases and J by 4 bases, 13 bases remained unmatched. Germline V gene sequence: CDR1 MGHRA, CDR2 YSYEKL. CDR3 size: 18 residues. CDR3 region: CASSLRIRTSGSFYEQYF. CDR3 coding DNA: TGCGCCAGCAGCCTGAGGATCCGGACTAGCGGGAGTTTTTACGAGCAGTACTTC.

The J gene is TRBJ2-2, the V gene TRBV3-1; D is uncertain. Per the germline V gene, CDR1 is LGHDT and CDR2 is YNNKEL (reference sequence). V gave up 4 bases and J gave up 3 bases, with 18 bases separating them. The CDR3 contains 17 residues. The CDR3 coding sequence is TGTGCCAGCAGCCCAATGACACGGCTGGATGACACCGGGGAGCTGTTTTTT. It codes for CASSPMTRLDDTGELFF.

This clone is classed as large. The chain uses TRBV6-5 and TRBJ2-7; no clear D gene. Between the trimmed V and J ends, which lost 0 bases and 0 bases, there was a span of 12 bases. CDR1 MNHEY and CDR2 SVGAGI come from the germline V gene. This CDR3 has 16 amino acids. The CDR3 spells CASSYSIGRSSYEQYF. The CDR3 DNA follows: TGTGCCAGCAGTTACTCGATTGGCAGGAGCTCCTACGAGCAGTACTTC.

This clone was observed at least ten times. The chain couples TRBV6-4 to TRBJ2-1; 9 nucleotides agree with TRBD1. CDR1 is MRHNA, CDR2 SNTAGT, per germline. This CDR3 is 15 amino acids long. Losses at the gene ends were 3 bases for V and 7 bases for J; bases not matched to a gene: 7. This chain's CDR3 is CASSDAGTGRNEQFF. CDR3 DNA: TGTGCCAGCAGTGATGCAGGGACAGGGAGGAATGAGCAGTTCTTC.

This rearrangement joins TRBV20-1 to TRBJ2-7; TRBD2 matches 9 bases. V lost 4 bases, J lost 2 bases, and 15 bases stayed unmatched. The CDR3 runs to 17 residues. Germline V gives CDR1 DFQATT, CDR2 SNEGSKA (reference sequence). The CDR3: CSATYAGLAGSAYEQYF. CDR3 bases: TGCAGTGCTACTTATGCCGGGCTAGCGGGGAGCGCCTACGAGCAGTACTTC.